These 19 T cell receptor beta chains share one sample of origin, sequenced in a study of T cell changes during pregnancy in multiple sclerosis. Clones were read by immunoSEQ multiplex PCR, and TCRdb kept only the in-frame ones, dropping some. This table holds tens of thousands of clones, around 85% found once. Sequences were derived from CD8+ T cells from peripheral blood mononuclear cells, sampled in the first trimester of pregnancy. Receptor source: a female donor in good health, enrolled as a control in a pregnancy study.

This rearrangement joins TRBV28 to TRBJ1-4; D remains unclear. Deletions cut 2 bases from V and 4 bases from J, with 8 bases between. Germline values: CDR1 MDHEN, CDR2 SYDVKM. This CDR3 is 14 amino acids long. The CDR3 nucleotides read TGTGCCAGCAGTTTAGTACTGATTAATGAAAAACTGTTTTTT. This sequence encodes CASSLVLINEKLFF.

V usage is TRBV5-7 and J usage is TRBJ2-2; D gene uncertain. TRBV5-7 is flagged as an ORF with uncertain function. The length of the CDR3 is 15 residues. Trimming cost V 2 bases and J 2 bases, with 10 bases left between them. CDR3 DNA: TGTGCCAGCAGCTTTCGCGACATAAACACCGGGGAGCTGTTTTTT. It yields the protein CASSFRDINTGELFF.

The chain uses TRBV28 and TRBJ1-1; TRBD1 agrees at 7 bases. Looked up from germline, CDR1 is MDHEN and CDR2 is SYDVKM. The ends lost 2 bases at V and 0 bases at J; junction bases unmatched: 12. There are 18 residues in the CDR3. CDR3 nucleotides: TGTGCCAGCAGTTTAGGACCGACAGGGCCTAATCTGAACACTGAAGCTTTCTTT. Encoded protein: CASSLGPTGPNLNTEAFF.

CDR3 protein: CASSTGGDIQYF. CDR3 DNA: TGTGCCAGTAGCACAGGGGGGGACATTCAGTACTTC. The chain joins TRBV19 to TRBJ2-4; D is possibly TRBD1 (8 bases). CDR3 length: 12 residues. The germline V gene has CDR1 LNHDA and CDR2 SQIVND (reference sequence). Trimming pared 6 bases from V and 8 bases from J, leaving 11 bases between.

The J gene is TRBJ2-7, the V gene TRBV27; 9 bases are shared with TRBD1. CDR3 length: 13 residues. CDR1 and CDR2 (germline): MNHEY, SMNVEV (reference sequence). The ends lost 5 bases at V and 5 bases at J; junction bases unmatched: 4. The CDR3 region is CASSLDRGDEQYF. CDR3 coding DNA: TGTGCCAGCAGTCTCGACAGGGGGGACGAGCAGTACTTC.

The J gene is TRBJ1-2, the V gene TRBV7-6; no definite D call. CDR3 length: 15 residues. Looked up from germline, CDR1 is SGHVS and CDR2 is FNYEAQ. The V end lost 4 bases, the J end lost 8 bases, and 20 bases lay between the germline ends. CDR3 sequence (DNA): TGTGCCAGCAGCTCCCAGCCCGGCCCCGCGAGGGGCTACACCTTC. Translation gives CASSSQPGPARGYTF.

The chain links TRBV7-9 to TRBJ1-1, with TRBD1 as a possible D gene (6 bases). With 5 bases removed from V and 4 bases from J, the gap between germline ends came to 14 bases. The CDR3 has 14 residues. Germline-derived CDR1 and CDR2 are SEHNR and FQNEAQ (reference sequence). CDR3 bases: TGTGCCAGCAGCCCGTCAGGGGCCTTCACTGAAGCTTTCTTT. This sequence encodes CASSPSGAFTEAFF.

This clone was counted once. The CDR3: CASEDRGMNTEAFF. CDR3 nucleotide sequence: TGTGCCAGCGAAGACAGGGGTATGAACACTGAAGCTTTCTTT. This chain links TRBV6-6 with TRBJ1-1, with TRBD1 matching 8 bases. Germline V gene lookup returns CDR1 MNHNY and CDR2 SVGAGI (reference sequence). There are 14 residues in the CDR3. V shed 8 bases and J 0 bases; nucleotides not matched to a gene: 5.

This chain joins TRBV6-4 and TRBJ2-3; D might be TRBD2 (5 bases). The germline gives CDR1 MRHNA, CDR2 SNTAGT. V shed 4 bases and J shed 0 bases, with 11 bases lying between them. The CDR3 is 15 amino acids. In DNA, the CDR3 is TGTGCCAGCAGTGCGCTAGCTGAGAGCACAGATACGCAGTATTTT. Protein: CASSALAESTDTQYF.

The chain carries TRBV6-1 and TRBJ1-2; 11 nucleotides match TRBD1. The CDR3 has 17 residues. Losses at the gene ends were 3 bases for V and 1 base for J; bases not matched to a gene: 7. Germline values: CDR1 MNHNS, CDR2 SASEGT. CDR3 DNA sequence: TGTGCCAGCAGTGAGTGGGACAGGGGGTTTAATAACTATGGCTACACCTTC. As protein: CASSEWDRGFNNYGYTF.

The chain has TRBV15 and TRBJ2-4; possibly TRBD1 for D (6 bases). V was pared by 4 bases and J by 9 bases, with 16 bases between. The germline V gene has CDR1 LNHNV and CDR2 YYDKDF (reference sequence). This CDR3 region has 14 residues. This CDR3 reads CATSMKKQDSIQYF. CDR3 nucleotide sequence: TGTGCCACCAGCATGAAAAAGCAGGACAGCATTCAGTACTTC. The full variable domain, completed using reference TRBV15 and TRBJ2-4, is DAMVIQNPRYQVTQFGKPVTLSCSQTLNHNVMYWYQQKSSQAPKLLFHYYDKDFNNEADTPDNFQSRRPNTSFCFLDIRSPGLGDTAMYLCATSMKKQDSIQYFGAGTRLSVL.

This chain links TRBV7-9 with TRBJ2-7; D unresolved. Trimming shortened V by 0 bases and J by 4 bases, and 10 bases separated the two germline ends. From germline, CDR1 is SEHNR and CDR2 FQNEAQ (reference sequence). This CDR3 has 14 amino acids. This CDR3 reads CASSLATGFYEQYF. Here the CDR3 DNA reads TGTGCCAGCAGCTTAGCGACCGGGTTTTACGAGCAGTACTTC.

The chain is built from TRBV27 and TRBJ2-1; TRBD2 aligns across 9 bases. V shed 2 bases and J 6 bases; nucleotides not matched to a gene: 5. This CDR3 is 15 amino acids long. Germline loops: CDR1 MNHEY, CDR2 SMNVEV (reference sequence). The CDR3 sequence: CASSLGGGATNEQFF. CDR3 DNA sequence: TGTGCCAGCAGTTTAGGCGGGGGGGCGACCAATGAGCAGTTCTTC.

This clone was detected once. The chain carries TRBV6-4 and TRBJ2-7, with 11 bases identical to TRBD2. CDR1 is MRHNA, CDR2 SNTAGT, per germline. The trim removed 2 bases at V and 1 base at J, leaving 7 bases unmatched. The CDR3 spans 17 residues. Here the CDR3 reads CASSDAPGTSGSYEQYF. DNA of the CDR3: TGTGCCAGCAGTGACGCTCCTGGGACTAGCGGTTCCTACGAGCAGTACTTC.

The CDR3 coding sequence is TGTGCCAGCAGTTTCTCACAGCGGGGGATCTACAATGAGCAGTTCTTC. It translates to CASSFSQRGIYNEQFF. The gene calls are TRBV27 and TRBJ2-1, with 8 bases that match TRBD2. Per the germline V gene, CDR1 is MNHEY and CDR2 is SMNVEV (reference sequence). V shed 3 bases, J shed 3 bases, and the junction held 7 bases outside the gene matches. The CDR3 spans 16 residues.

This chain joins TRBV30 and TRBJ2-7; no clear D. The CDR3 consists of 12 residues. CDR1 and CDR2 from the germline V gene are GTSNPN and SVGIG (reference sequence). V lost 0 bases, J lost 6 bases, and 9 bases lay in between. The CDR3 nucleotides read TGTGCCTGGAGTGTAGCCTCCGGCGAGCAGTACTTC. This gives the protein CAWSVASGEQYF.

J is TRBJ2-7 and V is TRBV5-1, with 9 bases aligning to TRBD2. Trimming at V came to 7 bases and at J to 7 bases, leaving 9 bases not matched to a gene. Per germline, CDR1 SGHRS and CDR2 YFSETQ. This CDR3 has 13 amino acids. CDR3 region: CASGTSLGWEQYF. DNA for the CDR3: TGCGCCAGCGGGACTAGCCTGGGGTGGGAGCAGTACTTC.

This clone has only a few counts. V is TRBV6-4 and J is TRBJ2-6; D is ambiguous. Trimming took 4 bases from V and 2 from J, leaving 6 bases between them. The length of the CDR3 is 14 residues. Germline V lookup: CDR1 MRHNA, CDR2 SNTAGT. CDR3 sequence: CASSVRAGANVLTF. The DNA of the CDR3 is TGTGCCAGCAGTGTACGGGCTGGGGCCAACGTCCTGACTTTC.

This clone is medium-sized. The chain carries TRBV6-4 and TRBJ2-1; TRBD2 agrees at 11 bases. Germline CDR1 MRHNA, CDR2 SNTAGT. This CDR3 comprises 14 residues. Trimming removed 5 bases from V and 12 bases from J; junction bases left unmatched: 9. This CDR3 is CASSTGTSGLGQFF. The CDR3 bases are TGTGCCAGCAGTACCGGGACTAGCGGCTTGGGGCAGTTCTTC.